The present T cell receptor (beta chain) was sequenced within a study of CD8 T cells in ankylosing spondylitis. Broader study findings: Reactive arthritis synovial fluid and blood previously showed some of these motif variants. A motif of roughly 8 highly homologous TCR beta variants was seen as apparently characteristic of ankylosing spondylitis blood. Reportedly, matched ankylosing spondylitis synovial fluid was significantly enriched for disease-linked clones.

Trimming removed 0 bases at V and 6 bases at J, with 8 bases between. CDR1 is LNHNV and CDR2 is YYDKDF in the germline V gene (reference sequence). This CDR3 is built from 14 residues. TCRdb recomputed calls from the 5' RACE reads with MiXCR, one row per CDR3 protein. The sample carries 350,000 to 550,000 distinct CDR3 sequences, roughly 25% recorded once. Regarding this clonotype: Antigen unknown.

The sample was blood, either unsorted or a sorted T cell fraction (not recorded which). This receptor was taken from a male donor with ankylosing spondylitis. The rearrangement joins TRBV15 to TRBJ1-4, with a tentative D call TRBD1 (6 bases). The CDR3 nucleotides are TGTGCCACCAGCAGAGAGGGGGCGGATGAAAAACTGTTTTTT. Its protein is CATSREGADEKLFF.